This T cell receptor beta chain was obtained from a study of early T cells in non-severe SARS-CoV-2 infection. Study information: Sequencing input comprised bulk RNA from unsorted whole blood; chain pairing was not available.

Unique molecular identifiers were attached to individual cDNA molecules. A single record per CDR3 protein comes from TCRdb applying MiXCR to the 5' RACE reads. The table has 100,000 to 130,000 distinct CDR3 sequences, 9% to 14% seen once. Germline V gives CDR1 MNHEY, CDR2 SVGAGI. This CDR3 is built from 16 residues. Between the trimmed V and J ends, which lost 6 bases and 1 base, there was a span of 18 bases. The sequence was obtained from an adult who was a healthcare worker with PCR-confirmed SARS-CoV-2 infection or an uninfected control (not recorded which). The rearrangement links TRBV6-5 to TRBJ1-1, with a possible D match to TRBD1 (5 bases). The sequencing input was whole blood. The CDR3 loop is CASSSSGTDRNTEAFF. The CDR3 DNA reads TGTGCCAGCAGCTCTTCCGGGACGGACCGGAACACTGAAGCTTTCTTT.